The clone carrying this T cell receptor (beta chain) was counted a few times. The antigen remains undetermined. Extracted RNA was reverse transcribed into cDNA, the sequencing template. Sequencing used immunoSEQ multiplex PCR; TCRdb keeps in-frame clones, though not all of them. The sample lists 150,000 or so clones, around 55% seen once, with more than 4.5% in the top ten. The entry originates in a study of CD8+ T cells in alopecia areata. Study-wide points: When scalp samples are sequenced, resident alphabeta T cells of normal skin are also captured.

The sequence was obtained from a human donor in good health. Sequencing was done on a sample of CD4+ T cells sorted from blood.

CDR3 sequence: CSVALVAEHTEAFF. The CDR3 region has the DNA TGCAGCGTAGCATTAGTCGCGGAGCACACTGAAGCTTTCTTT. The chain employs TRBV29-1 and TRBJ1-1; D not certain. CDR1 is SQVTM, CDR2 ANQGSEA, per germline. This CDR3 has 14 amino acids. V was trimmed by 6 bases and J by 3 bases, leaving 17 bases between them.